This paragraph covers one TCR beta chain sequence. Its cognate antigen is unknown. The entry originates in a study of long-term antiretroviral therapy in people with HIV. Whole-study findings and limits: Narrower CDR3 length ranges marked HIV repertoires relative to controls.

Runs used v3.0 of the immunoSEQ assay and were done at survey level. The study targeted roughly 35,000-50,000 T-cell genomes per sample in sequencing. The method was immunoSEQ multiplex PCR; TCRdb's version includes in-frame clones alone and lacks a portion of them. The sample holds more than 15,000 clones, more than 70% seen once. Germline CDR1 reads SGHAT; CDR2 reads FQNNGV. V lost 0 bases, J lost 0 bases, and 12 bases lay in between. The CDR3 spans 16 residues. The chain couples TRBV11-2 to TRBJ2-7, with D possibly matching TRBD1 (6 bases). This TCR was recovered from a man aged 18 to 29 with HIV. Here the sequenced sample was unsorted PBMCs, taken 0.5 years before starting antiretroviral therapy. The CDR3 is CASSLDGGTSSYEQYF. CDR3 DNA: TGTGCCAGCAGCTTAGATGGGGGCACAAGCTCCTACGAGCAGTACTTC.